A selection of T cell receptor beta chains follows, all from one sample in a study of cytomegalovirus exposure and HLA in healthy donors. Method: immunoSEQ multiplex PCR; TCRdb's copy keeps in-frame clones and lacks some. In the table there are about 73,000 clones, 94% of which are singletons. The sample taken for sequencing was PBMCs. The receptor set was obtained from a woman aged 18-29 years in good health and CMV-seronegative. Each CDR3 is given with its conserved first and last residue. Fields, in order: clone size, V gene, J gene, CDR3 protein. Clone sizes are given selectively: once, few, many, or a class where the clone is expanded.

>NA|TRBV15|TRBJ1-4
CATSAPGEKLFF
>NA|TRBV19|TRBJ1-2
CASSRTGRTNYGYTF
>NA|TRBV6-1|TRBJ2-5
CASGQGETQYF
>NA|TRBV4-3|TRBJ2-7
CASSQDAGANYEQYF
>NA|TRBV28|TRBJ1-1
CASSWNTEAFF
>once|TRBV6-5|TRBJ1-2
CASSYSAGGAYGYTF
>NA|TRBV19|TRBJ2-1
CARGTGISYNEQFF
>NA|TRBV10-3|TRBJ1-1
CAIRRDIPNTEAFF
>NA|TRBV6-5|TRBJ2-3
CASSAGQSTDTQYF
>NA|TRBV5-8|TRBJ1-2
CASSLNGDYGYTF
>NA|TRBV19|TRBJ2-1
CASKGAAGGNEQFF
>NA|TRBV29-1|TRBJ1-2
CSVQGEGYGYTF
>NA|TRBV10-1|TRBJ2-3
CASSPLAGVSDTQYF
>NA|TRBV13|TRBJ2-5
CASSLLDRETQYF
>NA|TRBV6-1|TRBJ2-1
CASSELAGWNEQFF